Detailed here is one TCR beta chain. No antigen is known for it. The sample comes from a study of response to subunit inactivated influenza vaccine. Germline loops: CDR1 MNHNS, CDR2 SASEGT. The CDR3 is 16 residues long. Trimming took 7 bases from V and 3 from J; bases not matched to a gene: 11. In TCRdb, the RT-PCR reads were re-called with MiXCR into one record per CDR3 protein. The sample has 710,000 or so distinct CDR3 sequences; around 16% are singletons. Findings and caveats of the study: Every seasonal influenza vaccination brings in few new T cells, the authors suggested.

The clonotype originates from a man in his forties or fifties who received an inactivated influenza vaccine. The chain joins TRBV6-1 to TRBJ2-4, with 8 bases matching TRBD1. Source: PBMCs from blood, taken 11 to 12 days after vaccination. The CDR3 region is CASTPGAGGGKNIQYF. The CDR3 DNA reads as TGTGCCAGCACCCCCGGCGCAGGGGGCGGCAAAAACATTCAGTACTTC.